The 32 T cell receptor beta chains below were found in one sample sequenced in a study of T-cell reconstitution after alpha-beta-depleted transplantation in children listed by TCRdb under 2016. Libraries were prepared through PCR. Sequencing was performed on an Illumina HiSeq 2500. To normalize quantification of the TCRbeta repertoire, the TCR libraries were built with molecular barcoding that relied on unique molecular identifiers. The public reads were quality trimmed at Q25 with fastp and then assembled into clones with MiXCR by TCRdb, keeping productive beta chains. Entries that share a CDR3 protein sequence are merged under the most common genes and DNA. Present in this sample are roughly 220,000 distinct CDR3 sequences, around 12% of which were seen just once. The ten largest clones capture around 3% of the sample. The sample here was PBMCs from the stem cell graft donor, taken from the stem cell graft. The receptors were sampled from a human donor who donated a stem cell graft to a child with acute lymphoblastic leukemia.

This clonotype was seen repeatedly, ten times or more. V usage is TRBV9 and J usage is TRBJ2-7, with 9 bases matching TRBD2. Germline lookup yields CDR1 SGDLS and CDR2 YYNGEE. Germline trimming cut 0 bases from V and 3 bases from J; bases unmatched to any gene: 4. The CDR3 sequence is 15 residues long. CDR3 DNA sequence: TGTGCCAGCAGCGTAGGATCTAGCGGGGACTACGAGCAGTACTTC. It translates to CASSVGSSGDYEQYF. Complete variable domain (other parts from reference TRBV9 and TRBJ2-7): DSGVTQTPKHLITATGQRVTLRCSPRSGDLSVYWYQQSLDQGLQFLIQYYNGEERAKGNILERFSAQQFPDLHSELNLSSLELGDSALYFCASSVGSSGDYEQYFGPGTRLTVT.

The chain is built from TRBV5-4 and TRBJ2-7, with 11 bases fitting TRBD1. The CDR3 totals 14 residues. The germline gives CDR1 SGHNT, CDR2 YYREEE (reference sequence). Germline trimming cut 2 bases from V and 8 bases from J; bases unmatched to any gene: 6. CDR3 sequence: CASSFGTGGSQQYF. CDR3 DNA sequence: TGTGCCAGCAGCTTCGGGACAGGGGGATCACAGCAGTACTTC.

The genes are TRBV4-3 and TRBJ2-7; either TRBD1 or TRBD2 may fit D (5 bases each). Germline loops: CDR1 LGHNA, CDR2 YSLEER. The V gene lost 2 bases and the J gene lost 2 bases, with 13 bases spanning the gap. The length of the CDR3 is 15 residues. As DNA, the CDR3 is TGCGCCAGCAGCCAAAGGAAACGGGGCGCCTACGAGCAGTACTTC. Translation gives CASSQRKRGAYEQYF.

Many counts were recorded for this clonotype. The chain carries TRBV5-1 and TRBJ2-5, with 8 positions matching TRBD2. Germline V gene lookup returns CDR1 SGHRS and CDR2 YFSETQ. This CDR3 spans 13 amino acids. V was pared by 2 bases and J by 5 bases, with 2 bases of the junction left unmatched. CDR3 DNA sequence: TGCGCCAGCAGCTTAGCGGGGGTGGAGACCCAGTACTTC. This gives the protein CASSLAGVETQYF.

This clonotype came up many times. The junction departs from germline at one end; a sequencing error may be responsible. This chain joins TRBV5-1 and TRBJ1-1; unclear D gene. Germline V gene lookup returns CDR1 SGHRS and CDR2 YFSETQ. The CDR3 contains 14 residues. The CDR3 DNA sequence: TGTGCCAGCAGCTTAGGAACGGGGAACACTGAAGCTTTCTTT. Translating gives CASSLGTGNTEAFF.

This clonotype was seen at least ten times. V and J are TRBV7-2 and TRBJ1-3; D gene uncertain. Trimming shortened V by 2 bases and J by 4 bases, and 3 bases separated the two germline ends. This CDR3 has 12 residues. The germline V gene has CDR1 SGHTA and CDR2 FQGNSA. CDR3 sequence (DNA): TGTGCCAGCAGCTTAAGGGGAAACACCATATATTTT. Translated, it gives CASSLRGNTIYF.

This clonotype was seen at least ten times. The chain recombines TRBV7-2 with TRBJ2-7; TRBD1 matches 7 bases. The CDR3 is 17 residues long. Germline trimming cut 6 bases from V and 2 bases from J; bases unmatched to any gene: 16. Germline lookup yields CDR1 SGHTA and CDR2 FQGNSA. The CDR3: CASSPSTGTDYPYEQYF. CDR3 coding DNA: TGTGCCAGCAGTCCTAGTACCGGGACAGATTATCCCTACGAGCAGTACTTC.

This clonotype was observed many times. The V and J genes are TRBV20-1 and TRBJ2-3; a weak D match, TRBD1 (6 bases). Trimming left V 6 bases short and J 3 bases short, with 13 bases between. Germline CDR1 DFQATT, CDR2 SNEGSKA (reference sequence). This CDR3 spans 13 amino acids. CDR3 loop: CSARDIKTDTQYF. CDR3 DNA sequence: TGCAGTGCCCGGGACATAAAGACAGATACGCAGTATTTT.

This clonotype has at least ten counts. This rearrangement joins TRBV7-2 to TRBJ2-1; 8 bases agree with TRBD2. The CDR3 extends over 15 amino acids. The J segment lost 7 bases and the V segment lost 0 bases, leaving 5 bases of the junction unmatched. CDR1 is SGHTA, CDR2 FQGNSA, per germline. The CDR3 coding sequence is TGTGCCAGCAGCTTAGCTGAGCGGGAGTGGAATGAGCAGTTCTTC. Protein: CASSLAEREWNEQFF.

This clonotype has ten or more counts. In DNA, the CDR3 is TGTGCCATCAGTGAAGATGGGACAGGCACTGAAGCTTTCTTT. Protein sequence: CAISEDGTGTEAFF. This chain connects TRBV10-3 to TRBJ1-1; 8 bases fit TRBD1. This CDR3 is built from 14 residues. Looked up from germline, CDR1 is ENHRY and CDR2 is SYGVKD. The J segment lost 4 bases and the V segment lost 3 bases, leaving 4 bases of the junction unmatched.

This clonotype came up once. The chain combines TRBV11-1 with TRBJ2-1; 9 bases line up with TRBD1. This CDR3 has 16 residues. After removal of 5 bases from V and 7 bases from J, the junction contained 12 bases not matched to a gene. Germline V gene data show CDR1 as SGHAT and CDR2 as FQDESV (reference sequence). CDR3 in DNA: TGTGCCAGCAGCCCCATCCCACAGGGGGCAAAGAATGAGCAGTTCTTC. This encodes CASSPIPQGAKNEQFF.

This clonotype was seen ten or more times. The rearrangement joins TRBV5-1 to TRBJ1-1; TRBD1 is a possible D gene (5 bases). Trimming removed 4 bases from V and 3 bases from J, with 28 bases in between. Germline CDR1 and CDR2: SGHRS and YFSETQ. The CDR3 totals 19 residues. CDR3 in DNA: TGCGCCAGCAGCCTGCAGGCAAGACAGACTTTAACCCCGGACACTGAAGCTTTCTTT. Its translation is CASSLQARQTLTPDTEAFF.

The chain recombines TRBV24-1 with TRBJ2-3; D uncertain. V lost 4 bases and J lost 2, with 6 bases in between. CDR1 and CDR2 from the germline V gene are KGHDR and SFDVKD. CDR3 length: 13 residues. The CDR3 loop is CATSESFTDTQYF. The DNA of the CDR3 is TGTGCCACCAGTGAGTCGTTCACAGATACGCAGTATTTT.

The V gene is TRBV28, the J gene TRBJ2-1, with 9 bases matching TRBD1. Germline lookup yields CDR1 MDHEN and CDR2 SYDVKM. Trimming cost V 6 bases and J 8 bases; bases outside gene matches: 11. The CDR3 runs to 15 residues. The CDR3 bases are TGTGCCAGCAGGGATTCCGGGACAGGGATCGATGAGCAGTTCTTC. It specifies CASRDSGTGIDEQFF.

This clonotype was counted many times. This chain uses TRBV20-1 with TRBJ2-1, with D hard to call. There are 14 residues in the CDR3. Germline CDR1 is DFQATT and CDR2 is SNEGSKA (reference sequence). The V end lost 6 bases, the J end lost 6 bases, and 18 bases lay between the germline ends. The CDR3 here is CSAFWNPYPNEQFF. Here the CDR3 DNA reads TGCAGTGCCTTTTGGAACCCCTACCCCAATGAGCAGTTCTTC.

CDR3 region: CASSDPGEKLFF. The CDR3 nucleotides are TGCGCCAGCAGTGACCCAGGGGAAAAACTGTTTTTT. V and J are TRBV10-1 and TRBJ1-4; possibly TRBD1 for D (5 bases). This CDR3 spans 12 amino acids. Trimming left V 3 bases short and J 8 bases short, with 7 bases between. Germline CDR1 is WNHNN and CDR2 is SYGVQD (reference sequence).

This clonotype was picked up many times. This chain joins TRBV7-9 and TRBJ2-7; 8 bases agree with TRBD2. The trim removed 1 base at V and 9 bases at J, leaving 11 bases unmatched. Germline CDR1 reads SEHNR; CDR2 reads FQNEAQ (reference sequence). This CDR3 has 15 amino acids. For the CDR3, the DNA is TGTGCCAGCAGCTTAGGAGGTGGTAGCGGGGTTACGCAGTACTTC. It specifies CASSLGGGSGVTQYF.

This clonotype was observed a few times. The chain joins TRBV28 to TRBJ2-2; D is ambiguous. Germline V gene data show CDR1 as MDHEN and CDR2 as SYDVKM. The CDR3 runs 14 residues. Trimming shortened V by 5 bases and J by 6 bases, and 13 bases separated the two germline ends. The CDR3 DNA follows: TGTGCCAGCAGTATCCGATTGACGCCCGGGGAGCTGTTTTTT. Translating gives CASSIRLTPGELFF.

This clonotype was counted many times. This chain links TRBV7-9 with TRBJ2-7; D unclear. The CDR3 has 12 residues. V was trimmed by 3 bases and J by 6 bases, leaving 9 bases between them. The germline V gene has CDR1 SEHNR and CDR2 FQNEAQ (reference sequence). CDR3 nucleotide sequence: TGTGCCAGCAGCTTCCTCGGGTCCGAGCAGTACTTC. This gives the protein CASSFLGSEQYF.

At least ten counts were recorded for this clonotype. The rearrangement links TRBV24-1 to TRBJ1-2, with a tentative D call TRBD1 (6 bases). The CDR3 is 12 amino acids. Germline CDR1 KGHDR, CDR2 SFDVKD. Trimming left V 5 bases short and J 8 bases short, with 11 bases between. CDR3 amino acids: CATSGDRTGYTF. The DNA for the CDR3 is TGTGCCACCAGTGGTGACAGGACGGGCTACACCTTC.

This clonotype was counted ten times or more. V gene TRBV20-1 combines with J gene TRBJ1-4; D is undetermined. CDR1 is DFQATT, CDR2 SNEGSKA, per germline (reference sequence). Trimming shortened V by 6 bases and J by 0 bases, and 11 bases separated the two germline ends. The CDR3 length is 14 residues. CDR3 DNA sequence: TGCAGTGCCTCCAAGACGGCAACTAATGAAAAACTGTTTTTT. Protein sequence: CSASKTATNEKLFF.

This clonotype was counted between two and nine times. The chain uses TRBV10-3 and TRBJ2-3, with 10 bases aligning to TRBD1. Germline V lookup: CDR1 ENHRY, CDR2 SYGVKD. The CDR3 loop spans 15 amino acids. V shed 6 bases and J 2 bases; nucleotides not matched to a gene: 5. In DNA form, the CDR3 reads TGTGCCATCAGCCTGGGGACAGGGGCCACAGATACGCAGTATTTT. Residues: CAISLGTGATDTQYF.

This clonotype appeared many times. The rearrangement links TRBV10-3 to TRBJ2-3; the D gene is possibly TRBD1 (5 bases). Per germline, CDR1 ENHRY and CDR2 SYGVKD. Trimming pared 6 bases from V and 1 base from J, leaving 14 bases between. This CDR3 is built from 15 residues. In DNA form, the CDR3 reads TGTGCCATCAGCATCAGGGATCGGGGCACAGATACGCAGTATTTT. This encodes CAISIRDRGTDTQYF.

This clonotype was counted many times. The CDR3 region is CSATEESNQPQHF. In DNA, the CDR3 is TGCAGTGCTACCGAGGAGAGCAATCAGCCCCAGCATTTT. The V gene is TRBV20-1, the J gene TRBJ1-5; D ambiguous. The germline V and J ends were trimmed by 4 bases and 1 base, with 8 bases remaining between them. The CDR3 is made up of 13 amino acids. Germline loops: CDR1 DFQATT, CDR2 SNEGSKA (reference sequence).

This clonotype was counted at least ten times. V and J are TRBV7-3 and TRBJ2-3; D possibly corresponds to TRBD2 (6 bases). There are 13 residues in the CDR3. Germline CDR1 SGHTA, CDR2 FQGTGA. V was shortened by 3 bases and J by 4 bases, with 8 bases between the two germline ends. CDR3 amino acids: CASSLTRPDTQYF. DNA of the CDR3: TGTGCCAGCAGCTTGACTAGACCAGATACGCAGTATTTT.

This clonotype was observed at least ten times. The chain recombines TRBV20-1 with TRBJ2-7; D is undetermined. The CDR3 consists of 13 residues. The germline V gene has CDR1 DFQATT and CDR2 SNEGSKA (reference sequence). Trimming took off 5 bases at V and 4 bases at J, with 15 bases between the two ends. CDR3 amino acids: CSAGPGSTYEQYF. The CDR3 DNA follows: TGCAGTGCTGGCCCAGGATCGACTTACGAGCAGTACTTC.

There are many counts of this clonotype. This sequence joins TRBV28 and TRBJ2-6, with unresolved D. Germline CDR1 and CDR2: MDHEN and SYDVKM. The CDR3 is made up of 14 amino acids. V dropped 7 bases and J dropped 0 bases, with 7 bases sitting between them. The CDR3 reads CASTPSSGANVLTF. CDR3 coding DNA: TGTGCCAGCACCCCATCCTCTGGGGCCAACGTCCTGACTTTC.

Of note for this clonotype: This may come from a read error, since a much larger clone is one base off. The chain links TRBV12-3 or TRBV12-4 to TRBJ1-4; D unclear. The CDR3 runs 13 residues. The chain's CDR3 is CTSSLGLSEKLFF. Here the CDR3 DNA reads TGTACCAGCAGTTTGGGATTGAGTGAAAAACTGTTTTTT.

This clonotype was recorded at least ten times. V usage is TRBV29-1 and J usage is TRBJ1-2, with 7 nucleotides matching TRBD1. The trim removed 7 bases at V and 8 bases at J, leaving 10 bases unmatched. Germline CDR1 and CDR2: SQVTM and ANQGSEA. This CDR3 contains 12 residues. The DNA of the CDR3 is TGCAGCGCGGCAGACAGGGTAAAGGGCTACACCTTC. Translated: CSAADRVKGYTF.

In its sample, this clonotype was seen many times. This chain uses TRBV20-1 with TRBJ2-7; 15 bases agree with TRBD2. The J segment lost 6 bases and the V segment lost 3 bases, leaving 15 bases of the junction unmatched. Germline V gene data show CDR1 as DFQATT and CDR2 as SNEGSKA (reference sequence). There are 18 residues in the CDR3. The CDR3 reads CSAREGTSGRRGLGEQYF. CDR3 in DNA: TGCAGTGCTAGGGAAGGGACTAGCGGGAGGAGGGGCCTAGGCGAGCAGTACTTC.

This clonotype was seen repeatedly, ten times or more. The chain recombines TRBV7-2 with TRBJ1-4; D is unresolved. Trimming stripped 6 bases from V and 0 bases from J, with 5 bases between. Germline V gene data show CDR1 as SGHTA and CDR2 as FQGNSA. The CDR3 loop spans 13 amino acids. The CDR3 bases are TGTGCCAGCAGACCTGCAACTAATGAAAAACTGTTTTTT. It encodes CASRPATNEKLFF.

This clonotype was counted many times. The chain joins TRBV7-6 to TRBJ1-5; D is ambiguous. The CDR3 consists of 14 residues. Germline V gene data show CDR1 as SGHVS and CDR2 as FNYEAQ. The V end was cut by 5 bases, the J end by 2 bases, with 10 bases between. In nucleotides, the CDR3 is TGTGCCAGCAGCACCCGGGCAGGCAATCAGCCCCAGCATTTT. Protein: CASSTRAGNQPQHF. Variable domain in full (rest from reference TRBV7-6 and TRBJ1-5): GAGVSQSPRYKVTKRGQDVALRCDPISGHVSLYWYRQALGQGPEFLTYFNYEAQQDKSGLPNDRFSAERPEGSISTLTIQRTEQRDSAMYRCASSTRAGNQPQHFGDGTRLSIL.